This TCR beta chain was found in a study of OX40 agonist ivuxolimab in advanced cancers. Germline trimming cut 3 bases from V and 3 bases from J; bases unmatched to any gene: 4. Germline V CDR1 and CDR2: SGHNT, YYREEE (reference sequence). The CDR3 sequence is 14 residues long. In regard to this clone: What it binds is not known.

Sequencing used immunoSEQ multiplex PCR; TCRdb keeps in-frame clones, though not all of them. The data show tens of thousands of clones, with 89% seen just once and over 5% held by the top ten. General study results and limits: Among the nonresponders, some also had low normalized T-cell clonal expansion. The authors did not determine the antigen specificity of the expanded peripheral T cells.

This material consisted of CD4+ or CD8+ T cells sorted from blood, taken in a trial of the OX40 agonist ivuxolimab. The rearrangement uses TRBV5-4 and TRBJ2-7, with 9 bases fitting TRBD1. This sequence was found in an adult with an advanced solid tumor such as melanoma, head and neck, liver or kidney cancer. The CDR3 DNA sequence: TGTGCCAGCAGCTCGGGACAGGGTTTCTACGAGCAGTACTTC. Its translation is CASSSGQGFYEQYF. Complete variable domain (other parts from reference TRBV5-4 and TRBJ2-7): ETGVTQSPTHLIKTRGQQVTLRCSSQSGHNTVSWYQQALGQGPQFIFQYYREEENGRGNFPPRFSGLQFPNYSSELNVNALELDDSALYLCASSSGQGFYEQYFGPGTRLTVT.